This entry is about one TCR beta chain. Its antigen is currently unknown. A read error may be the cause here, since a much bigger clone is one base away. Germline CDR1 SGHVS, CDR2 FNYEAQ. There are 14 residues in the CDR3. V lost 2 bases and J 3 bases, leaving 8 bases between the germline ends. Healthy individuals of Caucasian origin from Russia, aged roughly 6 to 95, served as donors. The data originate from a study of blood T cells in healthy people across ages. Using a J-beta primer mix together with a sample-barcoded 5' primer, a second PCR was run for roughly 7 to 11 cycles. TCRdb redid the calling of the 5' RACE reads with MiXCR, one entry per CDR3 protein. This table holds approximately 800,000 distinct CDR3 sequences, more than 55% found once. Broader study findings: Calculation of diversity from one million T cells yielded estimates considered to be underestimates. Per-million-T-cell TCR beta diversity fell roughly linearly with age.

The sequence derives from a man aged 35 to 55 in good health. The material sequenced was blood. The rearrangement joins TRBV7-6 to TRBJ1-5; the D gene is possibly TRBD1 (5 bases). The CDR3 DNA sequence: TGTGCCAGCAGCTTATGGGGGGACAATCAGCCCCAGCATTTT. This encodes CASSLWGDNQPQHF.